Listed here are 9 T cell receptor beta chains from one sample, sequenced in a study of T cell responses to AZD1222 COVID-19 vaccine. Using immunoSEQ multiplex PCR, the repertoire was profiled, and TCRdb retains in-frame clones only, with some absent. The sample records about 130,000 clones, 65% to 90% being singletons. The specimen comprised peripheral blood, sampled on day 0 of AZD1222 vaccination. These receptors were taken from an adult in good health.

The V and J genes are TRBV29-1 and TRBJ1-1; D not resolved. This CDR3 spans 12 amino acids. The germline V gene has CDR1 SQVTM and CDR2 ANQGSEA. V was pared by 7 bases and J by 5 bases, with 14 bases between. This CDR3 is CSARGWGTEAFF. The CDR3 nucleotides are TGCAGCGCCCGTGGATGGGGAACTGAAGCTTTCTTT.

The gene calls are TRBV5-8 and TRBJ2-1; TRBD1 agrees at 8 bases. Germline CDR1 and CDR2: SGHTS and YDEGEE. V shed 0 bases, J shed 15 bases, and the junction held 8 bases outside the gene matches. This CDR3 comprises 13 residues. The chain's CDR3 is CASSLARTGWGFF. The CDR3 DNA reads TGTGCCAGCAGCTTGGCCCGGACAGGGTGGGGGTTCTTC.

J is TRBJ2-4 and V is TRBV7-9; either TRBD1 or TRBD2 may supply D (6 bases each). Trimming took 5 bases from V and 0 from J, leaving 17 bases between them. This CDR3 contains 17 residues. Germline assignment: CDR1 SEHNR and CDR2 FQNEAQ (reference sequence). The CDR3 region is CASSLNWGALAKNIQYF. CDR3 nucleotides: TGTGCCAGCAGCCTTAATTGGGGGGCCCTAGCCAAAAACATTCAGTACTTC.

This CDR3 is CASSLVAGDTGELFF. The CDR3 DNA follows: TGCGCCAGCAGCTTGGTGGCAGGGGACACCGGGGAGCTGTTTTTT. The chain joins TRBV5-1 to TRBJ2-2; D is possibly TRBD1 (6 bases). This CDR3 spans 15 amino acids. Germline V gives CDR1 SGHRS, CDR2 YFSETQ. Between the trimmed V and J ends, which lost 0 bases and 3 bases, there was a span of 9 bases.

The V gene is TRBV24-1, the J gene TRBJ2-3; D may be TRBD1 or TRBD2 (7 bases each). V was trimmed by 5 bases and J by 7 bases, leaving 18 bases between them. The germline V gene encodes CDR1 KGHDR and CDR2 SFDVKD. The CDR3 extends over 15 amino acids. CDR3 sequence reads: CATSGSGGAVYTQYF. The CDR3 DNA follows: TGTGCCACCAGTGGATCAGGGGGGGCGGTTTATACGCAGTATTTT.

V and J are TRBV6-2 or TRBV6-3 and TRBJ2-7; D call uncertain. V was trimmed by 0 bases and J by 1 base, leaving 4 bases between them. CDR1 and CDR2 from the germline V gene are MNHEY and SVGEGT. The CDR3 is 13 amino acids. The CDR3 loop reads CASSYSTSYEQYF. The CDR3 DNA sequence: TGTGCCAGCAGTTACTCCACTTCCTACGAGCAGTACTTC.

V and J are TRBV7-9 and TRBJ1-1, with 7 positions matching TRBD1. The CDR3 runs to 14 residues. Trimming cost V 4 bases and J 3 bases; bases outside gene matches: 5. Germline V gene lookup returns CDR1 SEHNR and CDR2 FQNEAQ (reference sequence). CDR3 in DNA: TGTGCCAGCAGCTCGACAGGGACGTACACTGAAGCTTTCTTT. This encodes CASSSTGTYTEAFF.

CDR3 sequence (DNA): TGTGCCAGCAGCCAAGCTGACGGGACAGACTACGAGCAGTACTTC. Amino acids: CASSQADGTDYEQYF. The chain employs TRBV3-1 (or the pseudogene TRBV3-2) and TRBJ2-7; TRBD1 matches at 7 bases. The CDR3 is made up of 15 amino acids. Per germline, CDR1 LGHDT and CDR2 YNNKEL (reference sequence). Unmatched junction bases numbered 6, after V lost 1 base and J lost 3 bases.

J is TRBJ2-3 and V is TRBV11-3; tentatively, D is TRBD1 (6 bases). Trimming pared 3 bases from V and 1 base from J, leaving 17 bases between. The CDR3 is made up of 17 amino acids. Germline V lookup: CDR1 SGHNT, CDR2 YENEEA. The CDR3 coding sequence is TGTGCCAGCAGCTTCTCTCGCAGGGGTTGGGGCACAGATACGCAGTATTTT. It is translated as CASSFSRRGWGTDTQYF.